These 23 T cell receptor beta chains were all obtained from the same sample, sequenced in a study of post-analysis software for immune sequencing data. Findings of the study overall: Controls had lower frequencies than patients of four or five TRBV segments, which included TRBV5-6, TRBV5-1 and TRBV20-1.

These receptors' antigens are unknown. cDNA libraries for TCR beta contained unique molecular identifiers. Using its own MiXCR run on the PCR reads, TCRdb lists one record per CDR3 protein. The sample yields 650,000 to 850,000 distinct CDR3 sequences, under 60% seen once. The sample consisted of blood. The receptors originated from a girl aged 10 to 17 with multiple sclerosis.

The rearrangement joins TRBV7-2 to TRBJ2-5; 9 positions match TRBD1. This CDR3 region has 15 residues. Germline V gene data show CDR1 as SGHTA and CDR2 as FQGNSA. With V trimmed by 5 bases and J by 5 bases, 9 bases remained unmatched. The CDR3 nucleotides read TGTGCCAGCAGCCAACAGGGGGCAGCGGACGAGACCCAGTACTTC. Amino acids: CASSQQGAADETQYF. The full variable domain, rest sourced from reference TRBV7-2 and TRBJ2-5, is GAGVSQSPSNKVTEKGKDVELRCDPISGHTALYWYRQSLGQGLEFLIYFQGNSAPDKSGLPSDRFSAERTGGSVSTLTIQRTQQEDSAVYLCASSQQGAADETQYFGPGTRLLVL.

In this sample, this clonotype turned up a few times. The chain uses TRBV12-3 or TRBV12-4 and TRBJ2-7; D uncertain. The CDR3 has 12 residues. V lost 2 bases and J lost 4, with 6 bases in between. The CDR3 loop is CASSLQQYEQYF. CDR3 coding DNA: TGTGCCAGCAGTTTACAACAATACGAGCAGTACTTC.

This clonotype has just one count. The chain is built from TRBV9 and TRBJ1-1; TRBD1 is a possible D gene (6 bases). This CDR3 comprises 12 residues. Germline assignment: CDR1 SGDLS and CDR2 YYNGEE. Trimming cost V 3 bases and J 5 bases, with 8 bases left between them. The CDR3 DNA reads as TGTGCCAGCAGCGGCGGGACAACTGAAGCTTTCTTT. Its translation: CASSGGTTEAFF. The full variable domain, completed using reference TRBV9 and TRBJ1-1, is DSGVTQTPKHLITATGQRVTLRCSPRSGDLSVYWYQQSLDQGLQFLIQYYNGEERAKGNILERFSAQQFPDLHSELNLSSLELGDSALYFCASSGGTTEAFFGQGTRLTVV.

The gene calls are TRBV20-1 and TRBJ2-7; TRBD2 matches at 7 bases. CDR1 is DFQATT and CDR2 is SNEGSKA in the germline V gene (reference sequence). J gave up 0 bases and V 0 bases, and 8 bases lay outside the gene matches. The length of the CDR3 is 16 residues. CDR3: CSARDREGISSYEQYF. The CDR3 bases are TGCAGTGCTAGAGATAGGGAGGGTATCAGCTCCTACGAGCAGTACTTC.

This clonotype was observed once. The chain is built from TRBV12-3 or TRBV12-4 and TRBJ2-7, with 7 bases fitting TRBD2. The CDR3 runs to 15 residues. Trimming took 7 bases from V and 0 from J; bases not matched to a gene: 9. The CDR3 DNA is TGTGCCAGCAAACCCCCGGGCGGGAGCTCCTACGAGCAGTACTTC. Encoded protein: CASKPPGGSSYEQYF.

The V and J genes are TRBV20-1 and TRBJ1-2, with 10 bases aligning to TRBD1. CDR1 is DFQATT, CDR2 SNEGSKA, per germline (reference sequence). The CDR3 sequence is 16 residues long. After removal of 5 bases from V and 1 base from J, the junction contained 10 bases not matched to a gene. The CDR3: CSAAGTGALSNYGYTF. The CDR3 nucleotides read TGCAGTGCTGCCGGGACAGGGGCTCTTAGTAACTATGGCTACACCTTC.

In nucleotides, the CDR3 is TGTGCCAGCAGATCGGATGGAACTTACGAGCAGTACTTC. Translated: CASRSDGTYEQYF. The chain is built from TRBV2 and TRBJ2-7; D gene ambiguous. Trimming pared 6 bases from V and 4 bases from J, leaving 13 bases between. The CDR3 is 13 residues long. Per germline, CDR1 SNHLY and CDR2 FYNNEI.

This clonotype has more than one count but fewer than ten. The V gene is TRBV25-1, the J gene TRBJ2-1; 9 nucleotides match TRBD2. CDR3 length equals 15 residues. CDR1 is MGHDK, CDR2 SYGVNS, per germline. V was clipped by 2 bases and J by 6 bases; unmatched bases: 5. As DNA, the CDR3 is TGTGCCAGCAGTGAAGTCCTAGCGGGAACCAATGAGCAGTTCTTC. Its protein product is CASSEVLAGTNEQFF. Full variable domain (rest looked up from reference TRBV25-1 and TRBJ2-1): EADIYQTPRYLVIGTGKKITLECSQTMGHDKMYWYQQDPGMELHLIHYSYGVNSTEKGDLSSESTVSRIRTEHFPLTLESARPSHTSQYLCASSEVLAGTNEQFFGPGTRLTVL.

The chain uses TRBV12-3 or TRBV12-4 and TRBJ1-1, with D unclear. The CDR3 is 14 amino acids. V gave up 6 bases and J gave up 4 bases, with 15 bases separating them. The CDR3 DNA sequence: TGTGCCAGCAGGTCTCAGCAGGAGAGCACTGAAGCTTTCTTT. Protein product: CASRSQQESTEAFF.

The gene calls are TRBV18 and TRBJ2-7; possible D gene TRBD2, 6 bases. This CDR3 is built from 14 residues. CDR1 and CDR2 (germline): KGHSH, LQKENI. Trimming pared 6 bases from V and 6 bases from J, leaving 18 bases between. CDR3 region: CASSAVGGPVEQYF. CDR3 DNA sequence: TGTGCCAGCTCGGCGGTCGGAGGGCCGGTCGAGCAGTACTTC.

V usage is TRBV6-2 or TRBV6-3 and J usage is TRBJ1-2; D is undetermined. CDR1 is MNHEY and CDR2 is SVGEGT in the germline V gene. Between the trimmed V and J ends, which lost 6 bases and 5 bases, there was a span of 16 bases. There are 14 residues in the CDR3. The chain's CDR3 is CASSPGEETYGYTF. DNA for the CDR3: TGTGCCAGCAGCCCCGGGGAGGAGACATATGGCTACACCTTC.

The chain couples TRBV6-2 or TRBV6-3 to TRBJ2-5; weak D call: TRBD1 (6 bases). The CDR3 is 13 residues long. Per germline, CDR1 MNHEY and CDR2 SVGEGT. V lost 6 bases and J lost 1, with 9 bases in between. The CDR3 loop is CASRRTAQETQYF. DNA of the CDR3: TGTGCCAGCAGGAGGACAGCCCAAGAGACCCAGTACTTC.

J is TRBJ1-1 and V is TRBV29-1, with D maybe TRBD1 (6 bases). The ends were cut back, 7 bases at V and 9 bases at J, with 15 bases in the middle. Germline CDR1 and CDR2: SQVTM and ANQGSEA. The CDR3 totals 11 residues. The DNA of the CDR3 is TGCAGCGCAACCCCGACAGGCCAAGCTTTCTTT. Amino acid sequence: CSATPTGQAFF.

This clonotype was observed a single time. The genes are TRBV20-1 and TRBJ2-1; no definite D call. The CDR3 spans 14 residues. V was trimmed by 6 bases and J by 0 bases, leaving 12 bases between them. Germline CDR1 reads DFQATT; CDR2 reads SNEGSKA (reference sequence). The CDR3 loop reads CSAVDVSSYNEQFF. Here the CDR3 DNA reads TGCAGTGCCGTCGACGTGAGCTCCTACAATGAGCAGTTCTTC.

The chain links TRBV27 to TRBJ2-5; possible D gene TRBD2, 7 bases. The CDR3 consists of 15 residues. V was pared by 6 bases and J by 1 base, with 15 bases between. Germline V CDR1 and CDR2: MNHEY, SMNVEV (reference sequence). DNA for the CDR3: TGTGCCAGCAGCCCGGGACGGGGGGCCCAAGAGACCCAGTACTTC. Protein: CASSPGRGAQETQYF.

This clonotype was counted only a few times. The chain couples TRBV12-3 or TRBV12-4 to TRBJ1-4; 9 bases line up with TRBD1. CDR3 length: 15 residues. V trimming: 1 base; J trimming: 6 bases; junction bases outside the gene matches: 3. CDR3 nucleotides: TGTGCCAGCAGTTTAGGTGACAGGGGGTATGAAAAACTGTTTTTT. This codes for CASSLGDRGYEKLFF.

This rearrangement joins TRBV28 to TRBJ1-5; D is uncertain. The V and J ends lost 7 bases and 6 bases respectively, with 13 bases between them. CDR3 length: 13 residues. Per the germline V gene, CDR1 is MDHEN and CDR2 is SYDVKM. CDR3 protein: CASTEENTQPQHF. The DNA of the CDR3 is TGTGCCAGCACTGAAGAGAACACTCAGCCCCAGCATTTT.

The chain joins TRBV15 to TRBJ1-4; 10 bases agree with TRBD1. With 5 bases clipped from V and 8 bases from J, the junction kept 11 bases outside the gene matches. The CDR3 spans 16 residues. Per the germline V gene, CDR1 is LNHNV and CDR2 is YYDKDF (reference sequence). CDR3 nucleotides: TGTGCCACCAGCCGGGAACGACAGGGGGCGCAGGAAAAACTGTTTTTT. Protein: CATSRERQGAQEKLFF.

The rearrangement links TRBV9 to TRBJ2-1, with TRBD2 identical over 11 bases. Trimming removed 3 bases from V and 8 bases from J; junction bases left unmatched: 10. The length of the CDR3 is 16 residues. CDR1 and CDR2 from the germline V gene are SGDLS and YYNGEE. The CDR3 region is CASSDRLAGGTHEQFF. CDR3 sequence (DNA): TGTGCCAGCAGCGACCGCCTAGCGGGAGGAACCCATGAGCAGTTCTTC.

V and J are TRBV20-1 and TRBJ2-4; D gene ambiguous. Germline V gene lookup returns CDR1 DFQATT and CDR2 SNEGSKA (reference sequence). This CDR3 spans 11 amino acids. V was pared by 3 bases and J by 5 bases, with 5 bases between. In DNA, the CDR3 is TGCAGTGCTAGTCTGGAAAACATTCAGTACTTC. Its protein is CSASLENIQYF.

This chain uses TRBV29-1 with TRBJ2-7; D is unclear. In germline, CDR1 is SQVTM, CDR2 ANQGSEA. V was pared by 4 bases and J by 3 bases, with 13 bases between. The CDR3 runs to 13 residues. CDR3 DNA sequence: TGCAGCGTTGTTCAACTGTACGGCTACGAGCAGTACTTC. Translation: CSVVQLYGYEQYF.

V and J are TRBV2 and TRBJ1-5; a weak D match, TRBD1 (5 bases). Germline V gene lookup returns CDR1 SNHLY and CDR2 FYNNEI. Between the trimmed V and J ends, which lost 5 bases and 0 bases, there was a span of 17 bases. The CDR3 totals 17 residues. CDR3 bases: TGTGCCAGCAGTCCCCGCGGGGGTCGGAATAGCAATCAGCCCCAGCATTTT. It codes for CASSPRGGRNSNQPQHF. Full variable domain (rest looked up from reference TRBV2 and TRBJ1-5): EPEVTQTPSHQVTQMGQEVILRCVPISNHLYFYWYRQILGQKVEFLVSFYNNEISEKSEIFDDQFSVERPDGSNFTLKIRSTKLEDSAMYFCASSPRGGRNSNQPQHFGDGTRLSIL.

The V call is TRBV12-3 or TRBV12-4, the J call TRBJ2-7; 11 bases fit TRBD2. V was pared by 4 bases and J by 7 bases, with 15 bases of the junction left unmatched. This CDR3 spans 17 amino acids. CDR3 sequence (DNA): TGTGCCAGCAGTTCCTCCTCAACTAGCGGGAGTAGAGATGAGCAGTACTTC. Translated: CASSSSSTSGSRDEQYF.